One sample yielded the 19 T cell receptor beta chains listed below, sequenced in a study of T cell clonality in common variable immunodeficiency. Only in-frame clones appear in the TCRdb table, and some are missing; sequencing was by immunoSEQ multiplex PCR. The sample shows 30,000 to 40,000 clones, none of them appearing just once. Sequencing was carried out using peripheral blood mononuclear cells. These receptor sequences come from a person aged 18 to 75 in good health.

The sample holds many counts of this clone. The CDR3 end falls 3 residues outside the read, so it is completed with the germline J gene. The chain combines TRBV5-1 with TRBJ2-3; D perhaps matches TRBD1 (6 bases). CDR1 is SGHRS, CDR2 YFSETQ, per germline. V lost 3 bases, J lost 0 bases, and 14 bases lay in between. The CDR3 extends over 16 amino acids. The sequenced part of the CDR3 DNA is TGCGCCAGCAGCTCTCAACGGACAGCTAGCACAGATACG. Its protein product is CASSSQRTASTDT. In full, the CDR3 is CASSSQRTASTDTQYF.

Comments on this clone: The read gets to within 3 residues of the CDR3 end, and the germline J gene fills in the rest. The chain recombines TRBV19 with TRBJ1-5, with D perhaps TRBD1 (6 bases). CDR3 size: 16 residues. The germline CDR1 and CDR2 sequences are LNHDA and SQIVND (reference sequence). Trimming removed 3 bases at V and 4 bases at J, with 16 bases between. The DNA read from the CDR3 is TGTGCCAGTAGTATCGGGGGGCGCGATCGGAATCAGCCC. It yields the protein CASSIGGRDRNQP. The entire CDR3 protein reads CASSIGGRDRNQPQHF.

This clone was recorded at least ten times. The missing CDR3 end, 3 residues past where the read stops, is filled in from the germline J gene. J is TRBJ2-5 and V is TRBV11-3; perhaps TRBD2 as D (5 bases). This CDR3 contains 12 residues. V lost 5 bases to trimming and J lost 2 bases, with 6 bases between them. CDR1 and CDR2 (germline): SGHNT, YENEEA. CDR3 DNA (partial): TGTGCCAGCAGCCGGGGACAAGAGACC. It translates to CASSRGQET. The entire CDR3 sequence reads CASSRGQETQYF. Looking up the rest from reference TRBV11-3 and TRBJ2-5 gives the full variable domain: EAGVVQSPRYKIIEKKQPVAFWCNPISGHNTLYWYLQNLGQGPELLIRYENEEAVDDSQLPKDRFSAERLKGVDSTLKIQPAELGDSAVYLCASSRGQETQYFGPGTRLLVL.

In its sample, this clone was seen many times. Other DNA variants within this sample encode the same CDR3. The sequenced CDR3 bases are TGCAGTGCTGACAGGGATGGC. This sequence encodes CSADRDG. The complete CDR3 reads CSADRDGYTF. The rearrangement uses TRBV20-1 and TRBJ1-2; 7 bases map to TRBD1. The read ends 3 residues early relative to the CDR3; the germline J gene fills the gap. Germline CDR1 and CDR2: DFQATT and SNEGSKA (reference sequence). V gave up 5 bases and J gave up 6 bases; unmatched junction bases: 0. The length of the CDR3 is 10 residues.

This clone was observed at least ten times. The read ends 3 residues early relative to the CDR3; the germline J gene fills the gap. The chain recombines TRBV5-1 with TRBJ1-2; D remains unclear. Trimming took off 0 bases at V and 2 bases at J, with 11 bases between the two ends. Germline V lookup: CDR1 SGHRS, CDR2 YFSETQ. This CDR3 comprises 15 residues. CDR3 amino acids: CASSLAPGGNYGYTF. Partial CDR3 DNA: TGCGCCAGCAGCTTGGCCCCGGGTGGAAACTATGGC.

The table lists this clone with a few counts. The read ends 3 residues before the CDR3 terminus; that terminus is restored from the germline J gene. V gene TRBV19 combines with J gene TRBJ2-4; perhaps TRBD1 as D (6 bases). The CDR3 has 14 amino acids. Germline V CDR1 and CDR2: LNHDA, SQIVND (reference sequence). The part of the CDR3 DNA that was read is TGTGCCAGTATCCAAGGGGGAACTAACTATGGT. Amino acid sequence: CASIQGGTNYG. The whole CDR3 sequence is CASIQGGTNYGQYF.

The sample holds many counts of this clone. Coverage ceases 3 residues before the CDR3 finishes, and the germline J gene fills in the end. The chain links TRBV5-1 to TRBJ2-3; D not resolved. Germline loops: CDR1 SGHRS, CDR2 YFSETQ. Trimming pared 1 base from V and 5 bases from J, leaving 17 bases between. This CDR3 has 16 amino acids. This chain's CDR3 is CASSLPSGPLVDTQYF. The part of the CDR3 DNA that was read is TGCGCCAGCAGCTTGCCCTCAGGTCCATTAGTAGATACG.

This clone has a count of ten or more. The read comes to an end 3 residues before the CDR3 does, leaving the germline J gene to fill in the end. V and J are TRBV7-8 and TRBJ1-4; TRBD1 matches at 9 bases. The CDR3 is made up of 16 amino acids. Germline loops: CDR1 SGHVS, CDR2 FQNEAQ. J was trimmed by 8 bases and V by 5 bases; bases with no gene match: 12. CDR3 residues: CASSPLEVTGGEKLFF. CDR3 DNA, as far as it was read: TGTGCCAGCAGCCCCCTCGAGGTGACAGGGGGGGAAAAA.

This clone turned up a few times. One end of the junction fails to match germline, which may point to a read error. The sequence runs out 3 residues before the end of the CDR3; the remainder is reconstructed from the germline J gene. Other DNA sequences in the same sample also yield this CDR3. The chain uses TRBV18 and TRBJ1-3; TRBD1 matches 7 bases. From germline, CDR1 is KGHSH and CDR2 LQKENI. This CDR3 contains 14 residues. CDR3 in amino acids: CASSFDRAGNTIYF. Incomplete CDR3 DNA: TGTGCCAGCTCATTCGACAGGGCTGGAAACACA.

The table lists this clone with a few counts. This probably arose from a read error, given a far larger clone one base away. The read falls 3 residues short of the CDR3 end, and the missing part is taken from the germline J gene. The J gene is TRBJ2-2, the V gene TRBV19; 10 nucleotides align to TRBD2. The V and J ends lost 10 bases and 5 bases, in that order; junction bases with no gene match: 13. The CDR3 totals 16 residues. Germline V gives CDR1 LNHDA, CDR2 SQIVND (reference sequence). The CDR3 bases that were read are TGTGCCATTAGCCTAAGACTAGCGGGTCAAACCGGGGAG. Residues: CAISLRLAGQTGE. The CDR3 reads in full as CAISLRLAGQTGELFF.

This clone showed up many times. CDR3 bases read: TGTGCCAGCAGCGGGACAGGGGCCAAAAACATT. It codes for CASSGTGAKNI. The CDR3 in full is CASSGTGAKNIQYF. The rearrangement joins TRBV7-2 to TRBJ2-4, with 9 bases fitting TRBD1. The read ends 3 residues shy of where the CDR3 ends; the end is completed using the germline J gene. J gave up 1 base and V 5 bases, and 0 bases lay outside the gene matches. The CDR3 length is 14 residues. CDR1 is SGHTA, CDR2 FQGNSA, per germline.

This clone came up many times. CDR3 DNA, as far as it was read: TGTGCCATCAGCTTGGACAGGGTGGCAGATACG. It translates to CAISLDRVADT. In full, the CDR3 reads CAISLDRVADTQYF. The chain uses TRBV10-3 and TRBJ2-3; 8 nucleotides align to TRBD1. The DNA ends 3 residues before the CDR3 does, and the rest of the CDR3 is filled in from the germline J gene. Germline values: CDR1 ENHRY, CDR2 SYGVKD. The J segment lost 4 bases and the V segment lost 6 bases, leaving 6 bases of the junction unmatched. The CDR3 has 14 residues.

This clone has at least ten counts. The CDR3 extends 3 residues past the end of the read, so its final part is completed from the germline J gene. V gene TRBV12-3 or TRBV12-4 combines with J gene TRBJ2-3; 9 bases are a match to TRBD1. The CDR3 has 16 amino acids. Unmatched junction bases numbered 6, after V lost 3 bases and J lost 2 bases. The CDR3 DNA, read in part, is TGTGCCAGCAGTTTGGCTGGACAGGGGTTCACAGATACG. This sequence encodes CASSLAGQGFTDT. The full CDR3 protein reads CASSLAGQGFTDTQYF.

About this clone: The CDR3 is cut off 3 residues early in the read; its end comes from the germline J gene. The chain links TRBV19 to TRBJ1-2; perhaps TRBD1 as D (6 bases). The CDR3 is 15 amino acids. Per the germline V gene, CDR1 is LNHDA and CDR2 is SQIVND (reference sequence). The sequenced part of the CDR3 DNA is TGTGCCAGTAGTCCCGCCCGCGGGGGCACAGATACC. Its translation: CASSPARGGTDT. The CDR3 reads in full as CASSPARGGTDTYTF.

This clone was recorded many times. The read halts 3 residues ahead of the CDR3 end, with the missing end drawn from the germline J gene. This chain links TRBV5-1 with TRBJ2-2; D is unresolved. Germline CDR1 reads SGHRS; CDR2 reads YFSETQ. This CDR3 has 14 amino acids. The CDR3 sequence is CASSRETSDSPLFF. The DNA read from the CDR3 is TGCGCCAGCAGTCGAGAGACATCGGATTCACCG.

This clone occurred many times. The CDR3 is cut off 3 residues early in the read; its end comes from the germline J gene. The V gene is TRBV6-2 or TRBV6-3, the J gene TRBJ2-3; the match to TRBD2 covers 10 bases. CDR1 is MNHEY, CDR2 SVGEGT, per germline. The CDR3 length is 13 residues. V lost 6 bases to trimming and J lost 3 bases; unmatched junction nucleotides: 0. CDR3 DNA (partial): TGTGCCAGCAGACTAGCGGGAACAGATACG. Its translation: CASRLAGTDT. The full CDR3 protein is CASRLAGTDTQYF.

At least ten counts were recorded for this clone. Sequencing ends 3 residues short of the CDR3 end; the germline J gene provides the rest. The J gene is TRBJ1-3, the V gene TRBV5-1; 11 nucleotides align to TRBD1. Germline CDR1 and CDR2: SGHRS and YFSETQ. The CDR3 sequence is 17 residues long. V dropped 4 bases and J dropped 1; count of bases not matched to a gene: 7. The CDR3 DNA, read in part, is TGCGCCAGCAGCCCGATCGGGACAGGGGGATCTGGAAACACC. The encoded protein is CASSPIGTGGSGNT. Given in full, the CDR3 is CASSPIGTGGSGNTIYF. Complete variable domain (other parts from reference TRBV5-1 and TRBJ1-3): KAGVTQTPRYLIKTRGQQVTLSCSPISGHRSVSWYQQTPGQGLQFLFEYFSETQRNKGNFPGRFSGRQFSNSRSEMNVSTLELGDSALYLCASSPIGTGGSGNTIYFGEGSWLTVV.

Points on this clone: Coverage ceases 3 residues before the CDR3 finishes, and the germline J gene fills in the end. The V gene is TRBV18, the J gene TRBJ1-2; D ambiguous. This CDR3 comprises 16 residues. CDR1 is KGHSH, CDR2 LQKENI, per germline. The sequenced part of the CDR3 DNA is TGTGCCAGCTCACTCCGGACTAGCGGGGATACCTACGAC. Translated: CASSLRTSGDTYD. The entire CDR3 protein is CASSLRTSGDTYDYTF.

Comments on this clone: Possible read error: a much larger clone is one base away. The observed sequence ends 3 residues before the CDR3 terminus, with the missing tail filled in from the germline J gene. The chain recombines TRBV2 with TRBJ2-7, with 10 bases matching TRBD1. The trim removed 4 bases at V and 3 bases at J, leaving 0 bases unmatched. Germline V lookup: CDR1 SNHLY, CDR2 FYNNEI. The CDR3 has 13 amino acids. The CDR3 reads CASSGTGGYEQYF. The covered CDR3 bases are TGTGCCAGCAGTGGGACAGGGGGCTACGAG. The full variable domain, rest sourced from reference TRBV2 and TRBJ2-7, is EPEVTQTPSHQVTQMGQEVILRCVPISNHLYFYWYRQILGQKVEFLVSFYNNEISEKSEIFDDQFSVERPDGSNFTLKIRSTKLEDSAMYFCASSGTGGYEQYFGPGTRLTVT.